At least ten counts were recorded for the clone carrying this T cell receptor beta chain. Its antigen remains unidentified. Sequencing ends 3 residues short of the CDR3 end; the germline J gene provides the rest. Germline lookup yields CDR1 KGHSH and CDR2 LQKENI. This CDR3 has 16 amino acids. V lost 6 bases and J lost 0, with 12 bases in between. This record comes from a study of T cell clonality in common variable immunodeficiency. The study's findings and limits: Shared TCRbeta clones were fewer between CVID subjects than controls. TCRbeta clonality was increased in CVID versus healthy controls.

Sequencing was performed with immunoSEQ multiplex PCR; in TCRdb, only in-frame clones are kept and a portion is missing. The sample presents some 64,000 clones, none singletons. The specimen sequenced was peripheral blood mononuclear cells. The V gene is TRBV18, the J gene TRBJ2-6, with a possible D match to TRBD1 (5 bases). This TCR came from a person between 18 and 70 years old in good health. The covered CDR3 bases are TGTGCCAGCTCTCTTAGACAGACCTCTGGGGCCAACGTC. This gives the protein CASSLRQTSGANV. The full-length CDR3 reads as CASSLRQTSGANVLTF.